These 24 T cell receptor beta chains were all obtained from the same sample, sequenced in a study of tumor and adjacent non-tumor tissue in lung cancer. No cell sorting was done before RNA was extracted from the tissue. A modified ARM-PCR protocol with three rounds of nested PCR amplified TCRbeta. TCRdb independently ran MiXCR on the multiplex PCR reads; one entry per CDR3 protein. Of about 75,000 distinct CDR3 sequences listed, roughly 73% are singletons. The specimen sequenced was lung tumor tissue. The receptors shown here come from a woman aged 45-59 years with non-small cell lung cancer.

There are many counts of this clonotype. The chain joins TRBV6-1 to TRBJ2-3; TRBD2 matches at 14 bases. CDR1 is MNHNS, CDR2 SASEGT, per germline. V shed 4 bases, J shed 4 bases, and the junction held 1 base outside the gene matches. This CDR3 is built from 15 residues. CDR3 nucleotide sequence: TGTGCCAGCAGTGGACTAGCGGGAGGGCCAGATACGCAGTATTTT. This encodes CASSGLAGGPDTQYF.

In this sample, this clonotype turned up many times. DNA of the CDR3: TGTGCCAGCAGCCCCGACGGGACTCGCCTTTACAATGAGCAGTTCTTC. Its protein is CASSPDGTRLYNEQFF. V and J are TRBV7-2 and TRBJ2-1, with D maybe TRBD2 (6 bases). V lost 5 bases and J lost 4, with 18 bases in between. The germline V gene has CDR1 SGHTA and CDR2 FQGNSA. This CDR3 is 16 amino acids long.

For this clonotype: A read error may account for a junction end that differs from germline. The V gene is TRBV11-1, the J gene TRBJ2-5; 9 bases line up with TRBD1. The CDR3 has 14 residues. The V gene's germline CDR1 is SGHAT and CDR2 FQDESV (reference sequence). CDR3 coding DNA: TGTGCTAGCAGCTCGGGACAGGGCGTAGAGATCCAGTACTTC. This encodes CASSSGQGVEIQYF.

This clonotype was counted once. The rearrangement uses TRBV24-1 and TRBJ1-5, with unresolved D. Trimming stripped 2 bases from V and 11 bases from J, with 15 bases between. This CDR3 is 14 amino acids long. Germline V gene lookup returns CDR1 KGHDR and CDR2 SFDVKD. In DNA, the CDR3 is TGTGCCACCAGTGATTCCGGACGGGCATTATCCCAGCATTTT. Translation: CATSDSGRALSQHF.

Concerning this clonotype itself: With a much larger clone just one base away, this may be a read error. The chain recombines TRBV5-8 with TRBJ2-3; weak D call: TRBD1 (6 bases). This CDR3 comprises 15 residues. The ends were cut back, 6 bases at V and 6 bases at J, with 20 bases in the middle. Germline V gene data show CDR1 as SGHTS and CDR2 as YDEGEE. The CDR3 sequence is CASTLRHRATDTQYF. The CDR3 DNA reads TGTGCCAGCACCCTCCGGCACAGGGCAACGGATACGCAGTATTTT. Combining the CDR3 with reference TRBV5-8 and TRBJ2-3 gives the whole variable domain EAGVTQSPTHLIKTRGQQATLRCSPISGHTSVYWYQQALGLGLQFLLWYDEGEERNRGNFPPRFSGRQFPNYSSELNVNALELEDSALYLCASTLRHRATDTQYFGPGTRLTVL.

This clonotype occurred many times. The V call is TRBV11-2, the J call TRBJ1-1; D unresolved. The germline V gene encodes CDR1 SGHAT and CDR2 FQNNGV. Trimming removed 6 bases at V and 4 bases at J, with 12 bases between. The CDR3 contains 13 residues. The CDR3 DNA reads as TGTGCCAGCAGATTTTTGGTCGGCACTGAAGCTTTCTTT. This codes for CASRFLVGTEAFF.

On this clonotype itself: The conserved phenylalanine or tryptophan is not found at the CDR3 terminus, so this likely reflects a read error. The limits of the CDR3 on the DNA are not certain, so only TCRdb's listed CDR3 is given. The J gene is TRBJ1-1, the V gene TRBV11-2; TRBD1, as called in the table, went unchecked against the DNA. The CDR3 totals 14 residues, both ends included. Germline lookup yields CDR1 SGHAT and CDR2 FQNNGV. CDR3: CASSLLDRGTEAFL.

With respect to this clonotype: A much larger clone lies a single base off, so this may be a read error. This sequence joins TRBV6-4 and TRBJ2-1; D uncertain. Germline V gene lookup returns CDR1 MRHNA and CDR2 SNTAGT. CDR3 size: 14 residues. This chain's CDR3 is CASSDSGDYNEQSF. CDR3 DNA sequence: TGTGCCAGCAGTGACTCTGGCGATTACAATGAGCAGTCCTTC.

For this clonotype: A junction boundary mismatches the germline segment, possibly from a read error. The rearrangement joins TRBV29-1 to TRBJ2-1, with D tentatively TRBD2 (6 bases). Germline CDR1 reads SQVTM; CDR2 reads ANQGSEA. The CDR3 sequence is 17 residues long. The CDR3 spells CRVEGFGGVTSYNVQFF. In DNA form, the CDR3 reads TGCAGGGTTGAAGGGTTCGGCGGGGTAACCTCCTACAATGTGCAGTTCTTC.

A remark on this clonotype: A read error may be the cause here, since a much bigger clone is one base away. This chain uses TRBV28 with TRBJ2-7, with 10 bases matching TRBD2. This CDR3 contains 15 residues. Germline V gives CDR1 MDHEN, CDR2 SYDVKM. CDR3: CASCLSGTSDYEQYF. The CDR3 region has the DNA TGTGCCAGCTGTTTATCCGGGACTAGCGACTACGAGCAGTACTTC.

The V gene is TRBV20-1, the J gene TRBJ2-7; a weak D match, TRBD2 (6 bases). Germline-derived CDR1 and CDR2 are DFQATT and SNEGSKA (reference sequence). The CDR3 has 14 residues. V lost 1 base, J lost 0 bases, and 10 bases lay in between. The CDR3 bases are TGCAGTGCTAGAGCGGGACTCCTCTCCTACGAGCAGTACTTC. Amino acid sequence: CSARAGLLSYEQYF.

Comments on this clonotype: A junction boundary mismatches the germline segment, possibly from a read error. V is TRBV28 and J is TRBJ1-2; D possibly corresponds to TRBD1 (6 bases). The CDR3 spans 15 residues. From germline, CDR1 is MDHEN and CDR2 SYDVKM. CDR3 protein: CAGSLMGAWNYDYTF. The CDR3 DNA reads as TGTGCCGGCAGTTTAATGGGGGCCTGGAACTATGACTACACCTTC.

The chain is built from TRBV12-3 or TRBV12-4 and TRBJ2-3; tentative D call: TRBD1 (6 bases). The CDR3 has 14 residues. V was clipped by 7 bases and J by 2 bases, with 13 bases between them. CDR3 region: CASIRTGNTDTQYF. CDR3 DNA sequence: TGTGCCAGCATCCGTACAGGGAACACAGATACGCAGTATTTT.

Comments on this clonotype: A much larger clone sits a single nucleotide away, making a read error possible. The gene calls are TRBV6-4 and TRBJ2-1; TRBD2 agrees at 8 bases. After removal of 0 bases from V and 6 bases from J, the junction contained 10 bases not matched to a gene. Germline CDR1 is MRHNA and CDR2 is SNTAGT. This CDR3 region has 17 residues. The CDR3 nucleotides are TGTGCCAGCAGTGACTCTTTCAGCGGGAGTGGCATCAATGAGCAGTTCTTC. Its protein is CASSDSFSGSGINEQFF.

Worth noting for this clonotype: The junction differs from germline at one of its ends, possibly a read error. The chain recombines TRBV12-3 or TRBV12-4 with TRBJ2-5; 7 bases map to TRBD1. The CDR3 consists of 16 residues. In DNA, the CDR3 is TGTGCCAGTAGTTCCTCTCGACAGGGCACCCAAGAGACCCGGTACTTC. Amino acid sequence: CASSSSRQGTQETRYF.

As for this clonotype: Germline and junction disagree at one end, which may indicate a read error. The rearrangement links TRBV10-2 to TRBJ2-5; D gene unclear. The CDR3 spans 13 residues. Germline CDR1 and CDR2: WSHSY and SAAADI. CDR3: CPSSPRAQETQYF. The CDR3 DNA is TGCCCCAGCAGTCCCAGAGCCCAAGAGACCCAGTACTTC.

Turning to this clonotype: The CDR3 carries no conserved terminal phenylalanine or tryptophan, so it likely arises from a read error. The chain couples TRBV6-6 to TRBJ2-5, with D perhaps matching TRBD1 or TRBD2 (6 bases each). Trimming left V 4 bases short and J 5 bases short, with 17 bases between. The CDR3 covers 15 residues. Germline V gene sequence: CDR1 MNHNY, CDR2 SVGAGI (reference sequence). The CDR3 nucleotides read TGTGCCAGCAGTTCCCAACGGGAAGGGGGGGAGACCCAGTACGTC. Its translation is CASSSQREGGETQYV.

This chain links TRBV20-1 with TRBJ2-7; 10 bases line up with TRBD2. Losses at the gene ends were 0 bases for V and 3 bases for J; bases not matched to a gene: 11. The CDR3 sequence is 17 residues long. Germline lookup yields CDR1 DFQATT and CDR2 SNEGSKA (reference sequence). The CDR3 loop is CSARDYGTSERHYEQYF. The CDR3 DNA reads TGCAGTGCTAGAGATTACGGGACTAGCGAGAGACACTACGAGCAGTACTTC.

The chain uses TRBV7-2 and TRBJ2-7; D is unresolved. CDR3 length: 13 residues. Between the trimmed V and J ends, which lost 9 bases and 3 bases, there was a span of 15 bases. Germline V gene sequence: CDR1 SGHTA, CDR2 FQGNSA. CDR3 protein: CASSRGDNYEQYF. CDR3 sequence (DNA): TGTGCCAGTAGCCGCGGAGACAACTACGAGCAGTACTTC.

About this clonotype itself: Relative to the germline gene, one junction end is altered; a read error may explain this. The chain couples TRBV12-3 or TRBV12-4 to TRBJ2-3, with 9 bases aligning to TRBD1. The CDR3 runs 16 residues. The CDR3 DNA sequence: TGTGCCAGCAGCACGACGACAGGGGGGAGGGCAGATACACAGTATTTT. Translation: CASSTTTGGRADTQYF.

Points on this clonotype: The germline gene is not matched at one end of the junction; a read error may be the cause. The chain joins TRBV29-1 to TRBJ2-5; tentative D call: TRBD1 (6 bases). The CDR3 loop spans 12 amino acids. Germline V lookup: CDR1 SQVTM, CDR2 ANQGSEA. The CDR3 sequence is CNARTGQESQHF. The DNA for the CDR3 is TGCAACGCCCGTACAGGGCAAGAGAGCCAGCACTTC.

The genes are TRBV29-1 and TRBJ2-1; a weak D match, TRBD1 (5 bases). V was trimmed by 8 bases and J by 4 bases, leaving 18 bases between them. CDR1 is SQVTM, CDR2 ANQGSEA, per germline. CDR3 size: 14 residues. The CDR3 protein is CSYDGAGLYNEQFF. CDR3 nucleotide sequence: TGCAGCTACGATGGGGCAGGCCTGTACAATGAGCAGTTCTTC.

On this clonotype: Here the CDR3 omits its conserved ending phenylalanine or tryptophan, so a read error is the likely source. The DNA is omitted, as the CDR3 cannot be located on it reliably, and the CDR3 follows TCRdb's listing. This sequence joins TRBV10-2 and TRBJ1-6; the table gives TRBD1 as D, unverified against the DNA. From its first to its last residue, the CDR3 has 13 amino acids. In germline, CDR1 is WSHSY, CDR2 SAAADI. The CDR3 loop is CASSEDSNSPLYI.

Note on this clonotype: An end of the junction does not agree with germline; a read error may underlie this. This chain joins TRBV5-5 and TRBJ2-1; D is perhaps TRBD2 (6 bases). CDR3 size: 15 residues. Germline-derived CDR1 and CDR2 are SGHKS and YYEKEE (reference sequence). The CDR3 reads CASSLGGETYIEQFF. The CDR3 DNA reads TGTGCCAGCAGCTTGGGGGGGGAGACCTACATTGAGCAGTTCTTC.